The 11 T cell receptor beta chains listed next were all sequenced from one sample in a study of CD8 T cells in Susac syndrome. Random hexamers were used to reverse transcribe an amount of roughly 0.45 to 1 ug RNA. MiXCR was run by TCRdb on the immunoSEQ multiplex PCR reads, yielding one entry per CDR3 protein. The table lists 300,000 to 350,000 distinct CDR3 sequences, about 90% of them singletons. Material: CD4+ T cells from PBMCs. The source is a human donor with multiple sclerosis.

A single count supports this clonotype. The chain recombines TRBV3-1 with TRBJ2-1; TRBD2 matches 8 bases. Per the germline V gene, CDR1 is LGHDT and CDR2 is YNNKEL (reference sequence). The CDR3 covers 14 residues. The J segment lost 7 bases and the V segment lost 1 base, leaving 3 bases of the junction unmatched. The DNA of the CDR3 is TGTGCCAGCAGCCAAGTTCCTAGCGGGAATGAGCAGTTCTTC. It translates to CASSQVPSGNEQFF.

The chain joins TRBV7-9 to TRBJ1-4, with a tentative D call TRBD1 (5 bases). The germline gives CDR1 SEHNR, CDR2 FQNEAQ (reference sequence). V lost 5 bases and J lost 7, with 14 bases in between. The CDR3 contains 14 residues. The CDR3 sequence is CASSPGDAVEKLFF. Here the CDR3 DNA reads TGTGCCAGCAGCCCGGGGGACGCTGTTGAAAAACTGTTTTTT.

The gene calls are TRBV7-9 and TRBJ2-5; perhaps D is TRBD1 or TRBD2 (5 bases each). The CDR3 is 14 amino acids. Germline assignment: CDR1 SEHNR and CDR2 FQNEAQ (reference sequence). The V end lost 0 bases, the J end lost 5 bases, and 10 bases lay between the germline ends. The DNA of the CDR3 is TGTGCCAGCAGCTTAGCCGGGACGAGGGAGACCCAGTACTTC. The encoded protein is CASSLAGTRETQYF.

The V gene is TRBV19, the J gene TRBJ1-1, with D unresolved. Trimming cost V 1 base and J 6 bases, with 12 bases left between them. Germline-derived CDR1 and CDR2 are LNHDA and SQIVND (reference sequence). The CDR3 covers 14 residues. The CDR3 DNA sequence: TGTGCCAGTAGTATAGGACCAGCAAGCCCTGAAGCTTTCTTT. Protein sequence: CASSIGPASPEAFF.

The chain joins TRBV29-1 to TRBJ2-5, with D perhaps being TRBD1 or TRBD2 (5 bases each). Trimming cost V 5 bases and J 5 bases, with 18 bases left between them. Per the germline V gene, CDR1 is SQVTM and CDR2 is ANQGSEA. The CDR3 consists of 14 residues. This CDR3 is CSVKAGTSVETQYF. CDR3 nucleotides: TGCAGCGTTAAAGCCGGGACCTCGGTCGAGACCCAGTACTTC.

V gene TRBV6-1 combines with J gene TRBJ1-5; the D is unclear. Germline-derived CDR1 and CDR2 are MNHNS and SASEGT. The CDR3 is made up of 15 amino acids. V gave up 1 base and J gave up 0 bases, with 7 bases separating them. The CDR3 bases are TGTGCCAGCAGTGAAGGGCAGGATAGCAATCAGCCCCAGCATTTT. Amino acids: CASSEGQDSNQPQHF.

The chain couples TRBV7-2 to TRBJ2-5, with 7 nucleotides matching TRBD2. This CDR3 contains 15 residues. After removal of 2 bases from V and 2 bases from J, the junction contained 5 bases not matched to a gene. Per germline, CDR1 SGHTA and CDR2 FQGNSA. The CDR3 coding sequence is TGTGCCAGCAGCTTACGCGGGGGTCCTCAAGAGACCCAGTACTTC. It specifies CASSLRGGPQETQYF.

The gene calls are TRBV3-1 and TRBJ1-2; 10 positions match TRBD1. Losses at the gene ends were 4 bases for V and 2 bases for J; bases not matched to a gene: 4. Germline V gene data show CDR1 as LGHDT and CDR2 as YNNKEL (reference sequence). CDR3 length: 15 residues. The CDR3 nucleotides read TGTGCCAGCAGCCGAGGGACAGGGGAAAACTATGGCTACACCTTC. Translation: CASSRGTGENYGYTF.

This CDR3 reads CASSQELRDSGTQYF. The DNA of the CDR3 is TGTGCCAGCAGCCAAGAATTAAGGGACAGTGGGACCCAGTACTTC. The V call is TRBV4-2, the J call TRBJ2-5; TRBD1 agrees at 7 bases. The length of the CDR3 is 15 residues. Losses at the gene ends were 0 bases for V and 7 bases for J; bases not matched to a gene: 8. Germline CDR1 and CDR2: LGHNA and YNFKEQ.

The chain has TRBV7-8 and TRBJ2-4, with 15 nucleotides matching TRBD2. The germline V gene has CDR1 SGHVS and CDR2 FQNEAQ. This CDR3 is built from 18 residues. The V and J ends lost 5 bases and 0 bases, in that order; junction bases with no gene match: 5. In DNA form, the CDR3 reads TGTGCCAGCAGCCCGGGACTAGCGGGGGGCCTAGCCAAAAACATTCAGTACTTC. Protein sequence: CASSPGLAGGLAKNIQYF.

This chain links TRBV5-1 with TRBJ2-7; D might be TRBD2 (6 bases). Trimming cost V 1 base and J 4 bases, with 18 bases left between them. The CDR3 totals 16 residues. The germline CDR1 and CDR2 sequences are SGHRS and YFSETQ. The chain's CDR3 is CASSLQAEVGRYEQYF. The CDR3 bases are TGCGCCAGCAGCTTGCAGGCAGAGGTAGGGAGGTACGAGCAGTACTTC.